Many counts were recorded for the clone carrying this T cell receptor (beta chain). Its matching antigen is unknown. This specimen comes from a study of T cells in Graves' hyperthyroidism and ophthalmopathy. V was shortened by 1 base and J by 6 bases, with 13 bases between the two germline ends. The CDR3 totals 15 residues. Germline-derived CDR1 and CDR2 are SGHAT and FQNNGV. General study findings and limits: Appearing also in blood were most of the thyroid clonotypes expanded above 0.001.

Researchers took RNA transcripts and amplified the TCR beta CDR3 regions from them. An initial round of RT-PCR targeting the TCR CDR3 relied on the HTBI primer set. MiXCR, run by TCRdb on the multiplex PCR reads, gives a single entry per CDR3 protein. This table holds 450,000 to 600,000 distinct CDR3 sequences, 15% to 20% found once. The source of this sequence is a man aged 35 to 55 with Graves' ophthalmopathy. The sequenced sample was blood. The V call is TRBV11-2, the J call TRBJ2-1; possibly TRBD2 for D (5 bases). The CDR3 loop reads CASSLGPGTLNEQFF. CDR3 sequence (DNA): TGTGCCAGCAGCTTAGGGCCGGGAACCCTCAATGAGCAGTTCTTC.